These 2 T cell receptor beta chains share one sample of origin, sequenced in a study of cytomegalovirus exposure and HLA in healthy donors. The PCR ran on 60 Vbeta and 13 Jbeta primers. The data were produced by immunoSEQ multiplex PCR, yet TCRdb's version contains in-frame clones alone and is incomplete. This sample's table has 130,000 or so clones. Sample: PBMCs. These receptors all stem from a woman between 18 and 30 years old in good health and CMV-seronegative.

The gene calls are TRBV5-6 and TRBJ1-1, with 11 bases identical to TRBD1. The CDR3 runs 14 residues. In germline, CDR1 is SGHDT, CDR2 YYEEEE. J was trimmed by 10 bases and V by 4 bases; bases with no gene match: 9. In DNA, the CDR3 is TGTGCCAGCAGCCACGGGACAGGGGGGCGGCCAGCTTTCTTT. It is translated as CASSHGTGGRPAFF.

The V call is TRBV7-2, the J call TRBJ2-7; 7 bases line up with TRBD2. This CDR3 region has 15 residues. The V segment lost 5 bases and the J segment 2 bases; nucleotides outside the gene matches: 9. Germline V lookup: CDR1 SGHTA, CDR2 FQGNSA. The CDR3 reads CASSPLGLGPYEQYF. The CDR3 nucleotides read TGTGCCAGCAGCCCACTAGGACTAGGTCCCTACGAGCAGTACTTC.